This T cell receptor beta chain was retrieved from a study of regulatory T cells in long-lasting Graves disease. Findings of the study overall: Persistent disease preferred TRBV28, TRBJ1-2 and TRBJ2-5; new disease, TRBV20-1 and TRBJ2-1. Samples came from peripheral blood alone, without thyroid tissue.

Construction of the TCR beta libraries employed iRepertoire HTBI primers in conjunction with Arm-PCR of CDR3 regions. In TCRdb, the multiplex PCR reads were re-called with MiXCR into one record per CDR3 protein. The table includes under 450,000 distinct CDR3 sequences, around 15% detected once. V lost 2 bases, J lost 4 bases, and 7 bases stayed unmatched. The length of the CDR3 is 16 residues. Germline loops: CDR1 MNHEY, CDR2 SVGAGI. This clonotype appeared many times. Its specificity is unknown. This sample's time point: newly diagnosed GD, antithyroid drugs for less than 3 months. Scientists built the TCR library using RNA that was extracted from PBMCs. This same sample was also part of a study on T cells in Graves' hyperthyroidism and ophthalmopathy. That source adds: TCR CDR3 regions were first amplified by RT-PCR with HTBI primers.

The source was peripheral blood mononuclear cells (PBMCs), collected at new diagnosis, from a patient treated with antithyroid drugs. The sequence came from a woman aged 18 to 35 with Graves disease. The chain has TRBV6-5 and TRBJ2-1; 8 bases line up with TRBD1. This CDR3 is CASSYTPGGFYNEQFF. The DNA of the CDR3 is TGTGCCAGCAGTTACACCCCAGGGGGCTTTTACAATGAGCAGTTCTTC.